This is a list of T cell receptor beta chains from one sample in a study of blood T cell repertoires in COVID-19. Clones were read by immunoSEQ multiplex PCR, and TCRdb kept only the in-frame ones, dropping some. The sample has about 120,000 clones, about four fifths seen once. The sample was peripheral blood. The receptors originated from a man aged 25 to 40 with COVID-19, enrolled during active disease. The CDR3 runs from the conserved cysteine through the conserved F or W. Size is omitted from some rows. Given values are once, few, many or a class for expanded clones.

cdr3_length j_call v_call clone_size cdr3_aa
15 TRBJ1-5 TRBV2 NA CASRYRTGLGQPQHF
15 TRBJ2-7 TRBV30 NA CAWSVRTGGVYEQYF
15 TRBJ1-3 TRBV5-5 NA CASSVGTGSGNTIYF
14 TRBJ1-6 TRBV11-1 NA CASSFTGGNSPLHF
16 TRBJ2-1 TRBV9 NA CASSVGGRGSYNEQFF
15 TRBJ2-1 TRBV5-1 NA CASSPGRSPGNEQFF
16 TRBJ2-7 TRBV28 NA CASSFPRQGARYEQYF
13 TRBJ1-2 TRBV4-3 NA CASSQDNRDGYTF
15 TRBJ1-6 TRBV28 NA CASSLGDRGNSPLHF
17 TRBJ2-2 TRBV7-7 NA CASSHQTSGENTGELFF
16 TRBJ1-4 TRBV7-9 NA CASSAGRGETNEKLFF
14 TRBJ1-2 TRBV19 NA CASSPQGDAGGYTF
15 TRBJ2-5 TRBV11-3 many CASRRGQGDRETQYF
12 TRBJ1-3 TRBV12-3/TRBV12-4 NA CASKEAGNTIYF
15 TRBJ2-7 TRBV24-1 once CATSDRGRPVYEQYF
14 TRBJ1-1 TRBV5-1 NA CASSFGTANTEAFF
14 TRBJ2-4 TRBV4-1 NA CASSQGGRTYIQYF
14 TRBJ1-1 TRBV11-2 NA CASSLTELNTEAFF
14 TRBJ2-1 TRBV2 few CATRDGAGINEQFF
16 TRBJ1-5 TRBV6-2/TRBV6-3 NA CASSYESTVSNQPQHF
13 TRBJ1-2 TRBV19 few CAIGQGANYGYTF
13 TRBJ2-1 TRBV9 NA CASSVARLTEQFF
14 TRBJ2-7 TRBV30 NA CAWSRGLASYEQYF
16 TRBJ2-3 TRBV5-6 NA CASSLGSGTSTDTQYF
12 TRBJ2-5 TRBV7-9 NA CASSFSGETQYF
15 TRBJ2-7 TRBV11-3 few CASSLQGWIGNEQYF